This is a list of T cell receptor beta chains from one sample in a study of cytomegalovirus exposure and HLA in healthy donors. Using immunoSEQ multiplex PCR, the repertoire was profiled, and TCRdb retains in-frame clones only, with some absent. The sample lists 75,000 to 90,000 clones; 60% to 75% were seen once. The specimen sequenced was PBMCs. Receptors originate from a woman aged 35 to 49 in good health and CMV-seropositive. Both conserved end residues are part of each CDR3. A D gene is named only where the DNA matches it firmly. Expanded clones are given a class, and other clones once, few, many or no size at all.

V gene: TRBV19
clone size: -
D gene: TRBD2
CDR3 length: 16
J gene: TRBJ2-7
CDR3 DNA: TGTGCCAGTAGTATATCGACTAGCGGTAGCTCCTACGAGCAGTACTTC
CDR3 protein: CASSISTSGSSYEQYF

V gene: TRBV10-2
clone size: -
D gene: TRBD1
CDR3 length: 19
J gene: TRBJ2-5
CDR3 DNA: TGCGCCAGCAGTGAGTCGGTTGCCCTTATCGACAGGGTCCAAGAGACCCAGTACTTC
CDR3 protein: CASSESVALIDRVQETQYF

V gene: TRBV5-1
clone size: few
D gene: -
CDR3 length: 15
J gene: TRBJ1-1
CDR3 DNA: TGCGCCAGCAGCTTGAGAGGCAGGGAGAACACTGAAGCTTTCTTT
CDR3 protein: CASSLRGRENTEAFF

V gene: TRBV13
clone size: -
D gene: -
CDR3 length: 18
J gene: TRBJ1-3
CDR3 DNA: TGTGCCAGCACCTACAAACGGTTCAGGCCGTTTTCTGGAAACACCATATATTTT
CDR3 protein: CASTYKRFRPFSGNTIYF

V gene: TRBV28
clone size: -
D gene: TRBD1
CDR3 length: 13
J gene: TRBJ1-1
CDR3 DNA: TGTGCCGGGAGGACAGGGATGGGAACTGAAGCTTTCTTT
CDR3 protein: CAGRTGMGTEAFF

V gene: TRBV5-1
clone size: -
D gene: -
CDR3 length: 17
J gene: TRBJ2-5
CDR3 DNA: TGCGCCAGCAGCTCCCGGCCCCCAGGTCAATCTCAAGAGACCCAGTACTTC
CDR3 protein: CASSSRPPGQSQETQYF

V gene: TRBV7-2
clone size: -
D gene: TRBD1
CDR3 length: 17
J gene: TRBJ1-5
CDR3 DNA: TGTGCCAGCAGTTTTAACACACAGGGGAATAGCAATCAGCCCCAGCATTTT
CDR3 protein: CASSFNTQGNSNQPQHF

V gene: TRBV2
clone size: few
D gene: TRBD2
CDR3 length: 14
J gene: TRBJ2-3
CDR3 DNA: TGTGCCAGCAGTGGGACTAGCGGGAGAGATACGCAGTATTTT
CDR3 protein: CASSGTSGRDTQYF

V gene: TRBV2
clone size: -
D gene: TRBD2
CDR3 length: 17
J gene: TRBJ2-1
CDR3 DNA: TGTGCCAGCAGTGATCGACCCGGGACTAGCGGGAACAATGAGCAGTTCTTC
CDR3 protein: CASSDRPGTSGNNEQFF

V gene: TRBV7-2
clone size: -
D gene: TRBD1
CDR3 length: 13
J gene: TRBJ1-1
CDR3 DNA: TGTGCCAGCAGATGGGACAGGGAAACTGAAGCTTTCTTT
CDR3 protein: CASRWDRETEAFF

V gene: TRBV10-3
clone size: few
D gene: -
CDR3 length: 14
J gene: TRBJ1-1
CDR3 DNA: TGTGCCATCAGTGAGACAGATATGAACACTGAAGCTTTCTTT
CDR3 protein: CAISETDMNTEAFF

V gene: TRBV11-2
clone size: -
D gene: -
CDR3 length: 12
J gene: TRBJ2-5
CDR3 DNA: TGTGCCAGCAGCTTAGTCCGGGAGACCCAGTACTTC
CDR3 protein: CASSLVRETQYF

V gene: TRBV10-3
clone size: -
D gene: -
CDR3 length: 12
J gene: TRBJ2-7
CDR3 DNA: TGTGCCATCAGTGAGTCCGCGACAAAGCAGTACTTC
CDR3 protein: CAISESATKQYF